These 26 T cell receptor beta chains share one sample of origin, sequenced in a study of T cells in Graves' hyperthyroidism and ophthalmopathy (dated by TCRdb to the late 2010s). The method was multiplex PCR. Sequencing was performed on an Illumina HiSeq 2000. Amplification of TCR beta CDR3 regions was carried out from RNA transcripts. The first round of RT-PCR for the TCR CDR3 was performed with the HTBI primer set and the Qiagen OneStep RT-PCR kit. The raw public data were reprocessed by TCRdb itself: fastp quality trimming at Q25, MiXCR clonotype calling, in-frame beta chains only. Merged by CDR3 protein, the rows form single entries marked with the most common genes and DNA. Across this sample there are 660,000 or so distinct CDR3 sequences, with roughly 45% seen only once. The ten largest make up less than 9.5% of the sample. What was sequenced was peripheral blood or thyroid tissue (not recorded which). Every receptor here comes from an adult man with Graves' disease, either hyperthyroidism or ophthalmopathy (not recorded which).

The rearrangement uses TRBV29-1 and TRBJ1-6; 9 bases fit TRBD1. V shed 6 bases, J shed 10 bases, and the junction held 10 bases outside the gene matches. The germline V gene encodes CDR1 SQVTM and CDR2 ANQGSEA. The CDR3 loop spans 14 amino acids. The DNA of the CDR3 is TGCAGCGTCGTCCCGGGACAGGGTGAATCACCCCTCCACTTT. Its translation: CSVVPGQGESPLHF.

The CDR3 DNA reads TGCAGCGCTGCTGGGACTAGCGGGAGGGCCTTCGAGCAGTACTTC. It codes for CSAAGTSGRAFEQYF. V usage is TRBV29-1 and J usage is TRBJ2-7; 16 bases match TRBD2. V lost 7 bases to trimming and J lost 6 bases; unmatched junction nucleotides: 9. This CDR3 has 15 residues. Germline V gives CDR1 SQVTM, CDR2 ANQGSEA.

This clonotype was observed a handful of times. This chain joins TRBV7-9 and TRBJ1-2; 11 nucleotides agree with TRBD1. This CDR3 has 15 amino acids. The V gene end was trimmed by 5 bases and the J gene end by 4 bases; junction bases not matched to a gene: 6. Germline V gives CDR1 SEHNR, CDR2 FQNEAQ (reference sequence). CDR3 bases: TGTGCCAGCAGCCTCGGACAGGGGGCTGTCTATGGCTACACCTTC. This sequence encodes CASSLGQGAVYGYTF.

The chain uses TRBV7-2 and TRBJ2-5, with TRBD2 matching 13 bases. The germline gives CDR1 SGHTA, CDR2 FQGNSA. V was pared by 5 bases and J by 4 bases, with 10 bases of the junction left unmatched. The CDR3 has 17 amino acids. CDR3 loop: CASSPTSGGAVGETQYF. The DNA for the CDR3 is TGTGCCAGCAGCCCTACTAGCGGGGGGGCCGTCGGAGAGACCCAGTACTTC.

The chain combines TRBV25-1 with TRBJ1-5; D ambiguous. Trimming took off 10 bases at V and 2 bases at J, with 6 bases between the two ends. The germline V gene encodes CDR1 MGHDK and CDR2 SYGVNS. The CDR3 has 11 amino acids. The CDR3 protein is CATGGNQPQHF. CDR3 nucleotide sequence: TGTGCCACCGGGGGCAATCAGCCCCAGCATTTT.

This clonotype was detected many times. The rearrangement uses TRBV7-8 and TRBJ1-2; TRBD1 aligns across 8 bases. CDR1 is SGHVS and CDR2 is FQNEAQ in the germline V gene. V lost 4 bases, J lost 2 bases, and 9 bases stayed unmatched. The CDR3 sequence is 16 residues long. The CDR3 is CASSSTSDRANYGYTF. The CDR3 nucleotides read TGTGCCAGCAGCTCAACCTCGGACAGGGCAAACTATGGCTACACCTTC.

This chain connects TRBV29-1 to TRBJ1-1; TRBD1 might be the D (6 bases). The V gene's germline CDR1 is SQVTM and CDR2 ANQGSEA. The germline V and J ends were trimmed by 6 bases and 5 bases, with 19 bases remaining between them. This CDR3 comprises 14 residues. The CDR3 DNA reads TGCAGCGTCGCACAACAGGGAGGATGGACTGAAGCTTTCTTT. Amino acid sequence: CSVAQQGGWTEAFF.

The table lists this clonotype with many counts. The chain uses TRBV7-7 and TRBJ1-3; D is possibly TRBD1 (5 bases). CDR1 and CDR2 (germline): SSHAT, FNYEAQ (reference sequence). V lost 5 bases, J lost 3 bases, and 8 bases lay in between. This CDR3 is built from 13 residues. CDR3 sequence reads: CASSRDGGNTIYF. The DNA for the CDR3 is TGTGCCAGCAGCCGGGACGGTGGAAACACCATATATTTT.

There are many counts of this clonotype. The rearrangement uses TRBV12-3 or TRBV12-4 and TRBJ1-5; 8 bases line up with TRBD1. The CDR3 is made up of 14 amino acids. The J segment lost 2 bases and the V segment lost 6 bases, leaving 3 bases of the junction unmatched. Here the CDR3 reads CASRHRGGNQPQHF. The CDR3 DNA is TGTGCCAGCAGGCACAGGGGGGGCAATCAGCCCCAGCATTTT.

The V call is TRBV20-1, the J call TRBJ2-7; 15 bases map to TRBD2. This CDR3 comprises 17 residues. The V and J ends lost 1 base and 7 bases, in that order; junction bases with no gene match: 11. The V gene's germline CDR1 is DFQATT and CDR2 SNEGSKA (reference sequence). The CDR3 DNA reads TGCAGTGCTAGAGCCCCCGGACTAGCGGGGGGGGGGACGGAGCAGTACTTC. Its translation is CSARAPGLAGGGTEQYF.

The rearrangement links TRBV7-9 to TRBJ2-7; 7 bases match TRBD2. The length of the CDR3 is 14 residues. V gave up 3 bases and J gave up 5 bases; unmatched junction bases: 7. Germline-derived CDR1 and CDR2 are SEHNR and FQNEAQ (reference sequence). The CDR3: CASSFAGDSDEQYF. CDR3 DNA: TGTGCCAGCAGCTTTGCGGGAGATTCCGACGAGCAGTACTTC. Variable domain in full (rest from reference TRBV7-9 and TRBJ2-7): DTGVSQNPRHKITKRGQNVTFRCDPISEHNRLYWYRQTLGQGPEFLTYFQNEAQLEKSRLLSDRFSAERPKGSFSTLEIQRTEQGDSAMYLCASSFAGDSDEQYFGPGTRLTVT.

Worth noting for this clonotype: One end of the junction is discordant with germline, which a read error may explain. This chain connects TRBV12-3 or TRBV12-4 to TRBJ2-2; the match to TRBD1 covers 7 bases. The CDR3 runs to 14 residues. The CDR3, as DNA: TGTGCCAGCAGGAAACAGGGGAACGCCGGGGAGCTGTTTTTT. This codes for CASRKQGNAGELFF.

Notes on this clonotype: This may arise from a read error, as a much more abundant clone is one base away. The CDR3 DNA reads TGTGCCGGCAGCGTAACAGGGGTCGGCTATGGCTACACCTTC. It yields the protein CAGSVTGVGYGYTF. The rearrangement links TRBV7-8 to TRBJ1-2; 7 bases are a match to TRBD1. Per germline, CDR1 SGHVS and CDR2 FQNEAQ. This CDR3 has 14 residues.

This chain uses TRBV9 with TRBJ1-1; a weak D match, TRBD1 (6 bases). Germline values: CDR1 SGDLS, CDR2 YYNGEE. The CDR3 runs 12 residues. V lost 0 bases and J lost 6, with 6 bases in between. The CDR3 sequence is CASSVAGAEAFF. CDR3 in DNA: TGTGCCAGCAGCGTAGCAGGGGCTGAAGCTTTCTTT.

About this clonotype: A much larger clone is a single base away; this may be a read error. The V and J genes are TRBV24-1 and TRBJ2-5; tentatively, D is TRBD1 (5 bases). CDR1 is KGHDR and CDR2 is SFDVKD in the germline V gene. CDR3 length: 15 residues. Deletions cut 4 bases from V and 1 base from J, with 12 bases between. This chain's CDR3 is CATSEPTRAQETQYF. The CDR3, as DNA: TGTGCCACCAGTGAGCCGACCAGGGCCCAAGAGACCCAGTACTTC.

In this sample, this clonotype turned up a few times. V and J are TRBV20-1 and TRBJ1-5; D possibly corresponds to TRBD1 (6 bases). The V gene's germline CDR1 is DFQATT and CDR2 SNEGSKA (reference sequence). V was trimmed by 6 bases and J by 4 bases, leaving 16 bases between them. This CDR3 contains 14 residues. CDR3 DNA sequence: TGCAGTGCCCCGGGGGCGAAGGGGAATCAGCCCCAGCATTTT. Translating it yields CSAPGAKGNQPQHF.

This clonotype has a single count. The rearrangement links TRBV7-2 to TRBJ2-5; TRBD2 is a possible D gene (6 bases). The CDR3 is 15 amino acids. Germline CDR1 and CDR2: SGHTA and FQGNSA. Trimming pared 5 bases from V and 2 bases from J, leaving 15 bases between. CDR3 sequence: CASSRRGGGQETQYF. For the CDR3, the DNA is TGTGCCAGCAGCCGAAGGGGAGGAGGGCAAGAGACCCAGTACTTC.

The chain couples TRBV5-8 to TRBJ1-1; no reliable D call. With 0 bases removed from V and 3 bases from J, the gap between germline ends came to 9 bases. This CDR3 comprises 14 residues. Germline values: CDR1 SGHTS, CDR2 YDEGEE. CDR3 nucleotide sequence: TGTGCCAGCAGCTTGGGTGTGGGTGACACTGAAGCTTTCTTT. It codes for CASSLGVGDTEAFF.

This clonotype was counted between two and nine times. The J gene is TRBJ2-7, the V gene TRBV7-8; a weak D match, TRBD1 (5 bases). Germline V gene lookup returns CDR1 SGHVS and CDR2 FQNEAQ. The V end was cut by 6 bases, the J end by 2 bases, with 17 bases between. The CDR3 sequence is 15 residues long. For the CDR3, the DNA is TGTGCCAGCAGGCTGGGGCGTACGGATCCCTACGAGCAGTACTTC. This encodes CASRLGRTDPYEQYF.

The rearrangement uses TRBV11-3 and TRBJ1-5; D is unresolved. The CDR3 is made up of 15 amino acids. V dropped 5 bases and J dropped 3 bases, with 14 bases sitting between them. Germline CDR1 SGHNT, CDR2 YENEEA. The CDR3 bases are TGTGCCAGCAGCCAAGCTTTCGGGGTCAATCAGCCCCAGCATTTT. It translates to CASSQAFGVNQPQHF.

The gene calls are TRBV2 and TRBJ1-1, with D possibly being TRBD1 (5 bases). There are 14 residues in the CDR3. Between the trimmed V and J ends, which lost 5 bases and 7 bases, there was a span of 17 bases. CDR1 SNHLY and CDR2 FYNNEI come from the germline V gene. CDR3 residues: CASSLGTGASEAFF. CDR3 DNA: TGTGCCAGCAGTTTAGGAACTGGGGCGAGTGAAGCTTTCTTT.

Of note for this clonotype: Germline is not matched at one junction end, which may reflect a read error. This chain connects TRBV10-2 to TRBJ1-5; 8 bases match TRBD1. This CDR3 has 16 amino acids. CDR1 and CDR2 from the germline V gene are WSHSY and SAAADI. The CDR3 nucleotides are TGTGCCAGCAGTCCCTCTGGACAGGGTTTCAATCAGCCCCAGCATTTT. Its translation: CASSPSGQGFNQPQHF.

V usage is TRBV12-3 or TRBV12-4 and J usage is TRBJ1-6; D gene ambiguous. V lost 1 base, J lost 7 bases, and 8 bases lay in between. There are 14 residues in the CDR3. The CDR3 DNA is TGTGCCAGCAGTTTAGGGGTCAGGAATTCACCCCTCCACTTT. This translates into CASSLGVRNSPLHF.

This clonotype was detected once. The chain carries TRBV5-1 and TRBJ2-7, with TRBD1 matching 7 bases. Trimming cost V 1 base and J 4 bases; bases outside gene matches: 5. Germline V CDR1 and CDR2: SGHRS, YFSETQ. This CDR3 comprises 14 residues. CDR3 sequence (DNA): TGCGCCAGCAGCTTGACAGGGGAGAAATACGAGCAGTACTTC. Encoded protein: CASSLTGEKYEQYF.

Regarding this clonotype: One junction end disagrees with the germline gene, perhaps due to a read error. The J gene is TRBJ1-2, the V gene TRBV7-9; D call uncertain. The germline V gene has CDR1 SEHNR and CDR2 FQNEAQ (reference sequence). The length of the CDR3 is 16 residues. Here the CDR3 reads CASSPAQVDRNYGYTF. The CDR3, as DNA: TGCGCCAGCAGCCCCGCCCAGGTAGACCGGAACTATGGCTACACCTTC.

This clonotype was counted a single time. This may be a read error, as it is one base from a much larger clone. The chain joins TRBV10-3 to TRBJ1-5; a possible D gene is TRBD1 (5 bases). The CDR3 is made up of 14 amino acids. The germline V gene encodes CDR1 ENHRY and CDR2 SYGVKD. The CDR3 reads CASSESAGFQPQHF. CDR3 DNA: TGTGCCAGCAGTGAGTCGGCAGGGTTTCAGCCCCAGCATTTT.